These 16 T cell receptor beta chains share one sample of origin, sequenced in a study of shared clonotypes between healthy human individuals. Clones were sequenced by immunoSEQ multiplex PCR, and TCRdb holds only the in-frame ones, with some missing. The sample has roughly 1.4 million clones, around 98.5% seen once; the top ten hold 0.36%. Sequencing was done on a sample of naive CD4+ T cells sorted from blood. As to subset: CD45RA+ positively selected. All receptors derive from a man aged 25 to 40 in good health.

The chain links TRBV7-6 to TRBJ2-7; no clear D. This CDR3 is 14 amino acids long. Per germline, CDR1 SGHVS and CDR2 FNYEAQ. V lost 4 bases and J lost 0, with 10 bases in between. This CDR3 reads CASSSPPISYEQYF. The CDR3 DNA is TGTGCCAGCAGCTCCCCACCCATCTCCTACGAGCAGTACTTC.

V is TRBV11-2 and J is TRBJ2-5, with D perhaps given as TRBD1 or TRBD2 (5 bases each). The CDR3 sequence is 13 residues long. V was trimmed by 5 bases and J by 10 bases, leaving 17 bases between them. Germline CDR1 and CDR2: SGHAT and FQNNGV. CDR3 DNA sequence: TGTGCCAGCAGCGCTACCGGGACCCATCACCAGTACTTC. Its translation is CASSATGTHHQYF.

This chain connects TRBV10-2 to TRBJ1-4, with no clear D. The CDR3 is 14 amino acids. The germline V and J ends were trimmed by 8 bases and 0 bases, with 10 bases remaining between them. The germline CDR1 and CDR2 sequences are WSHSY and SAAADI. The CDR3 nucleotides read TGCGCCAGCTACCCCACAGCAACTAATGAAAAACTGTTTTTT. It translates to CASYPTATNEKLFF.

A note on this clone: Other DNA sequences in this specimen translate into the identical CDR3. This chain links TRBV29-1 with TRBJ2-7, with 9 positions matching TRBD1. Germline CDR1 SQVTM, CDR2 ANQGSEA. The length of the CDR3 is 12 residues. V was pared by 7 bases and J by 2 bases, with 3 bases of the junction left unmatched. The CDR3 sequence is CSAGTGPYEQYF. The CDR3 bases are TGCAGCGCCGGGACAGGGCCCTACGAGCAGTACTTC.

V is TRBV18 and J is TRBJ2-3, with D hard to call. V lost 4 bases and J 0 bases, leaving 5 bases between the germline ends. CDR1 and CDR2 from the germline V gene are KGHSH and LQKENI. CDR3 length: 13 residues. The CDR3 nucleotides are TGTGCCAGCTCACAGGACAGCACAGATACGCAGTATTTT. The encoded protein is CASSQDSTDTQYF.

The chain recombines TRBV5-1 with TRBJ2-2; a weak D match, TRBD2 (5 bases). V was cut by 1 base and J by 6 bases, with 22 bases left in between. Looked up from germline, CDR1 is SGHRS and CDR2 is YFSETQ. CDR3 size: 18 residues. The CDR3 sequence: CASSLNSLTGSSAGELFF. CDR3 nucleotides: TGCGCCAGCAGCTTGAATTCCCTTACTGGGAGTTCAGCCGGGGAGCTGTTTTTT.

This chain joins TRBV5-1 and TRBJ2-7, with D uncertain. Germline V CDR1 and CDR2: SGHRS, YFSETQ. Trimming took off 5 bases at V and 0 bases at J, with 15 bases between the two ends. The CDR3 consists of 15 residues. The CDR3 is CASRPDAVSSYEQYF. DNA for the CDR3: TGCGCCAGCAGACCTGACGCGGTTAGCTCCTACGAGCAGTACTTC.

This clone appeared once. The genes are TRBV27 and TRBJ1-2; no clear D gene. The CDR3 runs to 14 residues. The V end lost 3 bases, the J end lost 0 bases, and 8 bases lay between the germline ends. Per germline, CDR1 MNHEY and CDR2 SMNVEV (reference sequence). The CDR3 loop reads CASSFLGTNYGYTF. DNA of the CDR3: TGTGCCAGCAGTTTTCTGGGCACTAACTATGGCTACACCTTC.

This chain uses TRBV5-8 with TRBJ1-1; the D is unclear. V was pared by 4 bases and J by 3 bases, with 22 bases between. Looked up from germline, CDR1 is SGHTS and CDR2 is YDEGEE. The CDR3 covers 17 residues. CDR3 sequence reads: CASSNALVVHQDTEAFF. CDR3 nucleotides: TGTGCCAGCAGCAACGCTCTCGTGGTCCATCAGGACACTGAAGCTTTCTTT.

A remark on this clone: Other nucleotide sequences in the sample specify the same CDR3. The rearrangement links TRBV14 to TRBJ2-2, with 7 positions matching TRBD2. Germline assignment: CDR1 SGHDN and CDR2 FVKESK. Losses at the gene ends were 4 bases for V and 4 bases for J; bases not matched to a gene: 0. The CDR3 runs to 13 residues. The CDR3 DNA reads as TGTGCCAGCAGCCGGGGGGGCACCGGGGAGCTGTTTTTT. Protein: CASSRGGTGELFF.

This chain links TRBV27 with TRBJ2-1; D is ambiguous. The ends were cut back, 3 bases at V and 7 bases at J, with 16 bases in the middle. CDR3 length equals 15 residues. Per germline, CDR1 MNHEY and CDR2 SMNVEV (reference sequence). The CDR3 loop is CASSFLPNSVNEQFF. The CDR3 DNA reads TGTGCCAGCAGTTTCCTTCCTAATAGTGTTAATGAGCAGTTCTTC.

The chain is built from TRBV9 and TRBJ2-5, with a weak D call TRBD1 (5 bases). CDR1 is SGDLS, CDR2 YYNGEE, per germline. V was trimmed by 1 base and J by 2 bases, leaving 15 bases between them. CDR3 size: 16 residues. CDR3 sequence: CASSVHGTGAQETQYF. The CDR3 DNA reads TGTGCCAGCAGCGTACACGGCACTGGGGCGCAAGAGACCCAGTACTTC.

This CDR3 reads CAWSGGGEDTQYF. The CDR3 region has the DNA TGTGCCTGGTCAGGGGGGGGCGAAGATACGCAGTATTTT. V usage is TRBV30 and J usage is TRBJ2-3; D is tentatively TRBD1 or TRBD2 (7 bases each). This CDR3 spans 13 amino acids. V lost 5 bases, J lost 5 bases, and 14 bases lay in between. The germline V gene has CDR1 GTSNPN and CDR2 SVGIG (reference sequence).

The chain is built from TRBV7-8 and TRBJ2-1, with D perhaps matching TRBD2 (6 bases). V lost 1 base, J lost 3 bases, and 16 bases lay in between. The germline CDR1 and CDR2 sequences are SGHVS and FQNEAQ. The CDR3 has 17 residues. The CDR3 sequence: CASSLGTGGPNYNEQFF. The CDR3 nucleotides read TGTGCCAGCAGCTTAGGCACCGGAGGGCCCAACTACAATGAGCAGTTCTTC.

CDR3 DNA: TGTGCCAGCTCACCCCGGCAGGGGACCAACAATGAGCAGTTCTTC. Protein sequence: CASSPRQGTNNEQFF. V is TRBV18 and J is TRBJ2-1, with a tentative D call TRBD1 (6 bases). The germline CDR1 and CDR2 sequences are KGHSH and LQKENI. This CDR3 has 15 residues. V was pared by 3 bases and J by 5 bases, with 14 bases between. The full variable domain, completed using reference TRBV18 and TRBJ2-1, is NAGVMQNPRHLVRRRGQEARLRCSPMKGHSHVYWYRQLPEEGLKFMVYLQKENIIDESGMPKERFSAEFPKEGPSILRIQQVVRGDSAAYFCASSPRQGTNNEQFFGPGTRLTVL.

The rearrangement joins TRBV28 to TRBJ2-7, with 10 positions matching TRBD1. J gave up 2 bases and V 8 bases, and 9 bases lay outside the gene matches. Looked up from germline, CDR1 is MDHEN and CDR2 is SYDVKM. The CDR3 runs to 15 residues. The CDR3 spells CASRHEGQGTYEQYF. DNA for the CDR3: TGTGCCAGCCGTCACGAGGGACAGGGGACCTACGAGCAGTACTTC.